The next 14 T cell receptor beta chains were all read from a single sample in a study of identical twins. Using its own MiXCR run on the 5' RACE reads, TCRdb lists one record per CDR3 protein. Of hundreds of thousands of distinct CDR3 sequences in the sample, around 8.8% were seen once. The same data also went into a second study, on yellow fever vaccine responses in identical twins.

Sequencing used memory (CD45RO+) T cells sorted from blood. These TCRs come from a woman between 18 and 29 years old in good health.

In this sample, this clonotype turned up a few times. The V and J genes are TRBV6-1 and TRBJ2-2, with 8 bases lining up with TRBD2. V lost 7 bases to trimming and J lost 3 bases; unmatched junction nucleotides: 4. There are 14 residues in the CDR3. Germline V gives CDR1 MNHNS, CDR2 SASEGT. The CDR3 DNA is TGTGCCAGCACCGGGGGGGGGGACACCGGGGAGCTGTTTTTT. Translated, it gives CASTGGGDTGELFF.

This clonotype occurred a few times. The genes are TRBV6-1 and TRBJ2-7, with D maybe TRBD2 (6 bases). The CDR3 contains 14 residues. The V and J ends lost 8 bases and 4 bases respectively, with 18 bases between them. Germline V gene data show CDR1 as MNHNS and CDR2 as SASEGT. The CDR3 loop reads CASLDGGRTYEQYF. The CDR3, as DNA: TGTGCCAGCCTGGACGGGGGAAGGACTTACGAGCAGTACTTC.

Only a few counts were recorded for this clonotype. This chain joins TRBV6-5 and TRBJ2-3; 9 nucleotides agree with TRBD2. Trimming removed 4 bases from V and 4 bases from J; junction bases left unmatched: 9. Per the germline V gene, CDR1 is MNHEY and CDR2 is SVGAGI. The CDR3 totals 16 residues. The CDR3 coding sequence is TGTGCCAGCAGTTCCGTTGGAGCGGGAGGATCAGATACGCAGTATTTT. This sequence encodes CASSSVGAGGSDTQYF.

This clonotype has just a few counts. The rearrangement joins TRBV21-1 to TRBJ2-7; TRBD1 is taken as the D call from the table, unchecked against the DNA. TRBV21-1 is a listed pseudogene. The CDR3 has 16 amino acids. The CDR3 nucleotides read TGTGCCAGCAGCCCCCAGCGGTACAGAAACTCCTACGAGCAGTACTTC. Its protein product is CASSPQRYRNSYEQYF.

This clonotype appeared many times. The genes are TRBV5-1 and TRBJ1-1; 7 bases line up with TRBD1. J lost 5 bases, V lost 4 bases, and 2 bases had no gene match. Per germline, CDR1 SGHRS and CDR2 YFSETQ. The CDR3 loop spans 12 amino acids. CDR3 sequence (DNA): TGCGCCAGCAGCATGGACAGGACTGAAGCTTTCTTT. Its protein product is CASSMDRTEAFF.

This clonotype was found a few times. The chain carries TRBV4-1 and TRBJ2-1, with 15 bases fitting TRBD2. This CDR3 has 16 amino acids. Per the germline V gene, CDR1 is MGHRA and CDR2 is YSYEKL. V gave up 0 bases and J gave up 9 bases; unmatched junction bases: 3. CDR3: CASSQDRTSGGGEQFF. For the CDR3, the DNA is TGCGCCAGCAGCCAAGACCGGACTAGCGGGGGGGGTGAGCAGTTCTTC.

This chain joins TRBV3-1 and TRBJ2-5; D might be TRBD2 (5 bases). The CDR3 length is 15 residues. The germline gives CDR1 LGHDT, CDR2 YNNKEL (reference sequence). V was cut by 2 bases and J by 4 bases, with 14 bases left in between. CDR3 in DNA: TGTGCCAGCAGCCAATCGGGGAGCGAACGAGAGACCCAGTACTTC. This codes for CASSQSGSERETQYF.

The rearrangement links TRBV7-6 to TRBJ2-7; D is uncertain. CDR1 is SGHVS and CDR2 is FNYEAQ in the germline V gene. Trimming removed 4 bases at V and 9 bases at J, with 16 bases between. This CDR3 region has 13 residues. CDR3 protein: CASSSNVLVRQYF. CDR3 bases: TGTGCCAGCAGCTCTAATGTATTGGTTAGGCAGTACTTC. The whole variable domain, filled in from reference TRBV7-6 and TRBJ2-7, reads GAGVSQSPRYKVTKRGQDVALRCDPISGHVSLYWYRQALGQGPEFLTYFNYEAQQDKSGLPNDRFSAERPEGSISTLTIQRTEQRDSAMYRCASSSNVLVRQYFGPGTRLTVT.

The table lists this clonotype with many counts. V usage is TRBV5-1 and J usage is TRBJ2-3, with D possibly being TRBD2 (6 bases). The CDR3 is 15 amino acids. Trimming shortened V by 2 bases and J by 0 bases, and 10 bases separated the two germline ends. CDR1 is SGHRS, CDR2 YFSETQ, per germline. The CDR3 nucleotides are TGCGCCAGCAGCTTCCGGGAGTCTAGCACAGATACGCAGTATTTT. This encodes CASSFRESSTDTQYF.

V usage is TRBV10-3 and J usage is TRBJ2-1; TRBD1 agrees at 9 bases. The V segment lost 5 bases and the J segment 7 bases; nucleotides outside the gene matches: 15. Germline V gene sequence: CDR1 ENHRY, CDR2 SYGVKD. This CDR3 comprises 17 residues. The CDR3 is CAISKYPVGQGPNEQFF. CDR3 nucleotide sequence: TGTGCCATCAGTAAATACCCGGTGGGACAGGGTCCAAATGAGCAGTTCTTC.

The chain joins TRBV12-3 or TRBV12-4 to TRBJ2-4; TRBD2 matches 10 bases. CDR3 length: 15 residues. The junction had 5 bases not matched to a gene; V was cut back by 5 bases and J by 4 bases. For the CDR3, the DNA is TGTGCCAGCAGTCTAAGCGGGAGGGGAAAAAACATTCAGTACTTC. Protein sequence: CASSLSGRGKNIQYF.

This clonotype was seen ten or more times. This chain links TRBV6-6 with TRBJ1-2; TRBD1 matches 9 bases. The ends lost 8 bases at V and 5 bases at J; junction bases unmatched: 0. From germline, CDR1 is MNHNY and CDR2 SVGAGI (reference sequence). This CDR3 region has 11 residues. In DNA form, the CDR3 reads TGTGCCAGCGACAGGGGGTATGGCTACACCTTC. It specifies CASDRGYGYTF.

This clonotype appeared many times. As DNA, the CDR3 is TGCGCCAGCAGCTTGGCCGTGGCAGGCCGGAACACTGAAGCTTTCTTT. Translated: CASSLAVAGRNTEAFF. The chain uses TRBV5-1 and TRBJ1-1; D remains unclear. The V and J ends lost 0 bases and 1 base respectively, with 13 bases between them. This CDR3 has 16 amino acids. Germline V lookup: CDR1 SGHRS, CDR2 YFSETQ.

This sequence joins TRBV11-2 and TRBJ2-7; 12 positions agree with TRBD2. Per the germline V gene, CDR1 is SGHAT and CDR2 is FQNNGV. The CDR3 is 15 residues long. Trimming cost V 1 base and J 5 bases; bases outside gene matches: 3. The CDR3 nucleotides read TGTGCCAGCAGCTTAGTTCGACTAGCGGGAGACGAGCAGTACTTC. The encoded protein is CASSLVRLAGDEQYF.